This T cell receptor beta chain appears in the sequencing data of a study of blood T cell repertoires in COVID-19. Produced via immunoSEQ multiplex PCR; TCRdb's table is partial and in-frame only. The sample contains approximately 440,000 clones, 90% of which appear only once. This clone was picked up one time. Cohort placement rested on clinical history that participants reported themselves. The CDR3 length is 15 residues. J lost 0 bases, V lost 8 bases, and 6 bases had no gene match. Looked up from germline, CDR1 is SNHLY and CDR2 is FYNNEI. The sequence was collected from a man aged 18 to 30 who had recovered from COVID-19. The V and J genes are TRBV2 and TRBJ1-5; 8 nucleotides agree with TRBD1. Sequenced material: PBMCs or T cells enriched from blood (not recorded which). CDR3 sequence reads: CASRTGGGSNQPQHF. CDR3 coding DNA: TGTGCCAGCCGAACAGGGGGGGGTAGCAATCAGCCCCAGCATTTT. Full variable domain (remainder filled in from reference TRBV2 and TRBJ1-5): EPEVTQTPSHQVTQMGQEVILRCVPISNHLYFYWYRQILGQKVEFLVSFYNNEISEKSEIFDDQFSVERPDGSNFTLKIRSTKLEDSAMYFCASRTGGGSNQPQHFGDGTRLSIL.